The next 25 T cell receptor beta chains were all read from a single sample in a study of cytomegalovirus exposure and HLA in healthy donors. The PCR had 60 Vbeta and 13 Jbeta primers. Sequencing was performed with immunoSEQ multiplex PCR; in TCRdb, only in-frame clones are kept and a portion is missing. The sample has 100,000 to 150,000 clones; 80% to 90% are singletons. Sequencing was done on a sample of PBMCs. Receptors were obtained from a woman aged 40 to 50 in good health and CMV-seropositive.

This chain connects TRBV10-3 to TRBJ1-1, with a weak D call TRBD1 (6 bases). Germline loops: CDR1 ENHRY, CDR2 SYGVKD. There are 14 residues in the CDR3. V was pared by 9 bases and J by 3 bases, with 17 bases between. Here the CDR3 reads CAISSRGADTEAFF. Here the CDR3 DNA reads TGTGCCATTTCCTCACGGGGGGCGGACACTGAAGCTTTCTTT.

This chain connects TRBV7-9 to TRBJ2-7; D may be TRBD1 (5 bases). CDR1 and CDR2 (germline): SEHNR, FQNEAQ (reference sequence). V lost 5 bases and J lost 9, with 17 bases in between. This CDR3 is built from 13 residues. The CDR3 DNA follows: TGTGCCAGCAGCCCCCTGGATGATCAGGGGCAGTACTTC. This translates into CASSPLDDQGQYF.

The J gene is TRBJ2-7, the V gene TRBV5-1; 7 bases line up with TRBD2. The V gene end was trimmed by 5 bases and the J gene end by 2 bases; junction bases not matched to a gene: 7. Germline V gene lookup returns CDR1 SGHRS and CDR2 YFSETQ. There are 14 residues in the CDR3. As DNA, the CDR3 is TGCGCCAGCAGAATCAGCGGGACTACCTACGAGCAGTACTTC. Amino acids: CASRISGTTYEQYF.

Written as DNA, the CDR3 is TGTGCCAGCAGCCTGCGGACTAGCGGGCGGAACACCGGGGAGCTGTTTTTT. Translated, it gives CASSLRTSGRNTGELFF. The rearrangement uses TRBV7-9 and TRBJ2-2, with 11 bases lining up with TRBD2. The CDR3 is made up of 17 amino acids. From germline, CDR1 is SEHNR and CDR2 FQNEAQ (reference sequence). V lost 5 bases to trimming and J lost 1 base; unmatched junction nucleotides: 6.

The J gene is TRBJ1-1, the V gene TRBV28; TRBD1 might be the D (6 bases). The length of the CDR3 is 13 residues. V dropped 11 bases and J dropped 5 bases, with 18 bases sitting between them. Looked up from germline, CDR1 is MDHEN and CDR2 is SYDVKM. CDR3 residues: CAGSQGRRTEAFF. CDR3 bases: TGTGCCGGATCGCAGGGGCGCCGGACTGAAGCTTTCTTT.

This rearrangement joins TRBV4-2 to TRBJ2-2; D possibly corresponds to TRBD2 (6 bases). Germline V gene lookup returns CDR1 LGHNA and CDR2 YNFKEQ. Trimming cost V 4 bases and J 2 bases, with 26 bases left between them. The CDR3 runs to 20 residues. The CDR3 sequence: CASSPYPHPLTGVNTGELFF. The CDR3 coding sequence is TGTGCCAGCAGCCCCTACCCGCACCCTTTGACGGGAGTTAACACCGGGGAGCTGTTTTTT.

The chain combines TRBV2 with TRBJ2-3; the D gene is possibly TRBD2 (7 bases). Germline V lookup: CDR1 SNHLY, CDR2 FYNNEI. There are 14 residues in the CDR3. V lost 6 bases and J 5 bases, leaving 15 bases between the germline ends. The CDR3 sequence: CASRGGLARDTQYF. The CDR3, as DNA: TGTGCCAGCAGGGGGGGGCTAGCGAGAGATACGCAGTATTTT.

The chain is built from TRBV11-2 and TRBJ2-5; 13 bases are shared with TRBD2. V was clipped by 5 bases and J by 4 bases; unmatched bases: 7. The CDR3 totals 16 residues. CDR1 and CDR2 from the germline V gene are SGHAT and FQNNGV. The CDR3 nucleotides read TGTGCCAGCAGCCCTGGGACTAGCGGGATAGGAGAGACCCAGTACTTC. Its translation: CASSPGTSGIGETQYF. Based on the CDR3 plus reference TRBV11-2 and TRBJ2-5, the full variable domain is EAGVAQSPRYKIIEKRQSVAFWCNPISGHATLYWYQQILGQGPKLLIQFQNNGVVDDSQLPKDRFSAERLKGVDSTLKIQPAKLEDSAVYLCASSPGTSGIGETQYFGPGTRLLVL.

The J gene is TRBJ2-5, the V gene TRBV6-6, with a tentative D call TRBD1 (5 bases). The J call may be mistaken, given a closer DNA end match to TRBJ2-7. Per germline, CDR1 MNHNY and CDR2 SVGAGI (reference sequence). This CDR3 spans 14 amino acids. The CDR3 sequence is CASSYLDTTYEQYF. The CDR3 nucleotides read TGTGCCAGCAGTTACTTGGACACTACCTACGAGCAGTACTTC.

This chain joins TRBV5-8 and TRBJ2-3; maybe TRBD1 (6 bases). V gave up 2 bases and J gave up 5 bases, with 18 bases separating them. There are 16 residues in the CDR3. CDR1 and CDR2 from the germline V gene are SGHTS and YDEGEE. Here the CDR3 DNA reads TGTGCCAGCAGCTTCTTGGTCAGGGGCTTTGGAGATACGCAGTATTTT. It codes for CASSFLVRGFGDTQYF.

V is TRBV2 and J is TRBJ2-7; 12 bases line up with TRBD2. The length of the CDR3 is 15 residues. V was clipped by 3 bases and J by 6 bases; unmatched bases: 6. Germline loops: CDR1 SNHLY, CDR2 FYNNEI. Here the CDR3 DNA reads TGTGCCAGCAGTGATTCGACTAGCGGGAGACGCGAGCAGTACTTC. Its protein is CASSDSTSGRREQYF.

V gene TRBV6-5 combines with J gene TRBJ1-3; TRBD1 aligns across 7 bases. The CDR3 spans 16 residues. Looked up from germline, CDR1 is MNHEY and CDR2 is SVGAGI. Trimming removed 4 bases from V and 4 bases from J; junction bases left unmatched: 10. CDR3 DNA sequence: TGTGCCAGCAGTTTCGATGACAGGGTAGCCGGAAACACCATATATTTT. Protein sequence: CASSFDDRVAGNTIYF.

The genes are TRBV27 and TRBJ2-7; 9 nucleotides line up with TRBD1. J was trimmed by 0 bases and V by 5 bases; bases with no gene match: 8. The CDR3 length is 16 residues. Germline V gene data show CDR1 as MNHEY and CDR2 as SMNVEV (reference sequence). CDR3 nucleotides: TGTGCCAGCAGTCCTTATCCGGGACAGGGCTCCTACGAGCAGTACTTC. Translated, it gives CASSPYPGQGSYEQYF.

The gene calls are TRBV7-3 and TRBJ2-3, with D possibly being TRBD2 (6 bases). This CDR3 region has 16 residues. The germline V gene encodes CDR1 SGHTA and CDR2 FQGTGA. The ends were cut back, 5 bases at V and 1 base at J, with 16 bases in the middle. As DNA, the CDR3 is TGTGCCAGCAGCCCGACTGGGGGACTCGGCACAGATACGCAGTATTTT. Amino acids: CASSPTGGLGTDTQYF.

On this clone itself: Likely a read error: the CDR3 ends without its conserved phenylalanine or tryptophan. The chain combines TRBV2 with TRBJ2-7; the D gene is possibly TRBD2 (5 bases). V lost 6 bases to trimming and J lost 7 bases, with 10 bases between them. The CDR3 contains 11 residues. CDR1 SNHLY and CDR2 FYNNEI come from the germline V gene. The CDR3 loop is CASSQSGEQYL. As DNA, the CDR3 is TGTGCCAGCAGCCAATCGGGGGAGCAGTACCTC.

The rearrangement uses TRBV28 and TRBJ2-1, with 11 nucleotides matching TRBD2. Per the germline V gene, CDR1 is MDHEN and CDR2 is SYDVKM. There are 17 residues in the CDR3. With V trimmed by 0 bases and J by 3 bases, 4 bases remained unmatched. CDR3 protein: CASSLWGTSGYYNEQFF. CDR3 nucleotides: TGTGCCAGCAGTTTATGGGGGACTAGCGGATACTACAATGAGCAGTTCTTC.

This rearrangement joins TRBV7-8 to TRBJ1-3; 7 bases line up with TRBD1. CDR3 length: 13 residues. Looked up from germline, CDR1 is SGHVS and CDR2 is FQNEAQ. Trimming cost V 5 bases and J 7 bases; bases outside gene matches: 5. CDR3 coding DNA: TGTGCCAGCAGCCTTGGACAGGCGAACACCATATATTTT. This encodes CASSLGQANTIYF.

V gene TRBV29-1 combines with J gene TRBJ2-7, with 12 bases lining up with TRBD1. The ends lost 7 bases at V and 4 bases at J; junction bases unmatched: 8. This CDR3 comprises 14 residues. Looked up from germline, CDR1 is SQVTM and CDR2 is ANQGSEA. CDR3 amino acids: CSAGGQGAVYEQYF. In DNA, the CDR3 is TGCAGCGCCGGGGGACAGGGGGCCGTTTACGAGCAGTACTTC.

The rearrangement joins TRBV10-3 to TRBJ1-2; D is unresolved. Trimming shortened V by 3 bases and J by 7 bases, and 9 bases separated the two germline ends. Looked up from germline, CDR1 is ENHRY and CDR2 is SYGVKD. The CDR3 is 12 amino acids. The CDR3 spells CAISDTESGYTF. In DNA, the CDR3 is TGTGCCATCAGTGACACAGAGAGTGGCTACACCTTC.

This chain links TRBV19 with TRBJ2-3; a possible D gene is TRBD2 (5 bases). Germline CDR1 reads LNHDA; CDR2 reads SQIVND (reference sequence). The CDR3 length is 11 residues. Trimming shortened V by 6 bases and J by 11 bases, and 12 bases separated the two germline ends. CDR3 DNA sequence: TGTGCCAGTAGGAACGGAGGAGGGCAGTATTTT. Protein sequence: CASRNGGGQYF.

The chain joins TRBV7-2 to TRBJ2-3; possibly TRBD1 for D (6 bases). Trimming took 5 bases from V and 2 from J, leaving 11 bases between them. Germline V gene sequence: CDR1 SGHTA, CDR2 FQGNSA. The CDR3 sequence is 14 residues long. CDR3 in amino acids: CASSNDRNTDTQYF. The DNA of the CDR3 is TGTGCCAGCAGCAACGACAGGAACACAGATACGCAGTATTTT.

The V and J genes are TRBV6-4 and TRBJ1-2; maybe TRBD1 (6 bases). Germline V gene sequence: CDR1 MRHNA, CDR2 SNTAGT. V lost 0 bases to trimming and J lost 4 bases, with 9 bases between them. This CDR3 spans 14 amino acids. The CDR3 region is CASSDSGAPYGYTF. The DNA for the CDR3 is TGTGCCAGCAGTGACTCGGGGGCGCCCTATGGCTACACCTTC.

The rearrangement uses TRBV5-4 and TRBJ2-1; D possibly corresponds to TRBD1 (6 bases). V was trimmed by 3 bases and J by 0 bases, leaving 16 bases between them. The CDR3 loop spans 17 amino acids. Germline V gene data show CDR1 as SGHNT and CDR2 as YYREEE (reference sequence). CDR3 nucleotide sequence: TGTGCCAGCAGCTCCAAACTGACAGGCGGCTCCTACAATGAGCAGTTCTTC. Residues: CASSSKLTGGSYNEQFF.

CDR3 bases: TGTGCCACCAGCAGAGATAAGAGGTCAGCGGGGGCTTACGAGCAGTACTTC. Its protein is CATSRDKRSAGAYEQYF. This sequence joins TRBV15 and TRBJ2-7; 8 bases match TRBD2. Germline trimming cut 0 bases from V and 4 bases from J; bases unmatched to any gene: 11. CDR1 LNHNV and CDR2 YYDKDF come from the germline V gene (reference sequence). This CDR3 comprises 17 residues.

This chain connects TRBV25-1 to TRBJ1-1; 12 nucleotides align to TRBD1. The germline gives CDR1 MGHDK, CDR2 SYGVNS. Trimming took 6 bases from V and 4 from J; bases not matched to a gene: 6. The CDR3 contains 15 residues. CDR3 nucleotides: TGTGCCAGCAGCCCGGGACAGGGGGCAGGCACTGAAGCTTTCTTT. Protein sequence: CASSPGQGAGTEAFF. Based on the CDR3 plus reference TRBV25-1 and TRBJ1-1, the full variable domain is EADIYQTPRYLVIGTGKKITLECSQTMGHDKMYWYQQDPGMELHLIHYSYGVNSTEKGDLSSESTVSRIRTEHFPLTLESARPSHTSQYLCASSPGQGAGTEAFFGQGTRLTVV.